This T cell receptor (beta chain) was obtained from a study of OX40 agonist ivuxolimab in advanced cancers. For the study at large: The diagnoses of dose-escalation patients were hepatocellular carcinoma, melanoma, renal cell or head and neck cancer.

Exclusion applied to patients with autoimmune disease history or systemic immunosuppression. As regards this clone: The antigen is undetermined.

This table comes from immunoSEQ multiplex PCR, and its TCRdb copy is limited to in-frame clones, with some not included. The table shows 15,000 to 20,000 clones, with around 80% occurring only once. Points from the study as a whole: Among T cells, CD8+ cells averaged more expanded clones than CD4+ cells. Low clonal expansion, among the lowest seen, marked partial responders at 0.1-3.0 mg/kg.

This CDR3 spans 15 amino acids. Germline-derived CDR1 and CDR2 are SGDLS and YYNGEE. With 0 bases removed from V and 2 bases from J, the gap between germline ends came to 12 bases. The V call is TRBV9, the J call TRBJ2-7; tentative D call: TRBD1 (6 bases). The sequence came from an adult with an advanced solid tumor such as melanoma, head and neck, liver or kidney cancer. The sequencing used CD4+ or CD8+ T cells sorted from blood, collected in a trial of the OX40 agonist ivuxolimab. CDR3 loop: CASSVGAGVPYEQYF. The CDR3 DNA is TGTGCCAGCAGCGTAGGGGCAGGGGTTCCCTACGAGCAGTACTTC. The entire variable domain, with the rest obtained from reference TRBV9 and TRBJ2-7, is as follows: DSGVTQTPKHLITATGQRVTLRCSPRSGDLSVYWYQQSLDQGLQFLIQYYNGEERAKGNILERFSAQQFPDLHSELNLSSLELGDSALYFCASSVGAGVPYEQYFGPGTRLTVT.